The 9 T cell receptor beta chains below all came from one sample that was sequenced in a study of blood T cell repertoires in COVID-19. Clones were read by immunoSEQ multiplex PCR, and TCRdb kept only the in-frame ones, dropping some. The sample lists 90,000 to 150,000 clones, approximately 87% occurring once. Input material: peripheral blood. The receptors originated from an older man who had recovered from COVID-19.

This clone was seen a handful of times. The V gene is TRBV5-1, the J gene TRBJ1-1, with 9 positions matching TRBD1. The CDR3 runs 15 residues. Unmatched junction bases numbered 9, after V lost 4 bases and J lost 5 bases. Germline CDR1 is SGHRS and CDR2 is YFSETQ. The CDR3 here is CASSTGQGVTTEAFF. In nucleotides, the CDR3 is TGCGCCAGCAGCACGGGACAGGGTGTGACAACTGAAGCTTTCTTT.

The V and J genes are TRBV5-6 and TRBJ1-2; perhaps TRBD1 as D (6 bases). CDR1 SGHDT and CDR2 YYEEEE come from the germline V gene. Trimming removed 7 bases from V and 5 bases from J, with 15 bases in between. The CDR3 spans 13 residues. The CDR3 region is CASSLDRTYGYTF. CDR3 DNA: TGTGCCAGCTCCCTGGACAGAACTTATGGCTACACCTTC.

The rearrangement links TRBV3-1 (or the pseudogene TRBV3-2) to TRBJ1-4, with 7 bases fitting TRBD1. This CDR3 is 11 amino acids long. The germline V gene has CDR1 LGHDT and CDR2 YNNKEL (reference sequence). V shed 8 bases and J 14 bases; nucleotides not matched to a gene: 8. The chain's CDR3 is CASALEDRLFF. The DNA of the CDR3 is TGTGCCAGCGCCCTTGAGGACAGGCTGTTTTTT.

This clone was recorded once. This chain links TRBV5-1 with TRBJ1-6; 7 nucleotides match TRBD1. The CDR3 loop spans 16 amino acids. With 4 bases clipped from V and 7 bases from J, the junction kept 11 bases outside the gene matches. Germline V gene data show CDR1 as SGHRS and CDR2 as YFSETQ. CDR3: CASSIGTVQGNSPLHF. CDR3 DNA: TGCGCCAGCAGCATAGGGACAGTTCAGGGAAATTCACCCCTCCACTTT.

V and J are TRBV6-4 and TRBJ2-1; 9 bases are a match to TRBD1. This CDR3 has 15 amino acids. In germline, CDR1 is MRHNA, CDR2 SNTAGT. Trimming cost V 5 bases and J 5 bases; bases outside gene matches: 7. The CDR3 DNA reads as TGTGCCAGCAGTATCCGGGACAGGGCCGACAATGAGCAGTTCTTC. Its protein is CASSIRDRADNEQFF.

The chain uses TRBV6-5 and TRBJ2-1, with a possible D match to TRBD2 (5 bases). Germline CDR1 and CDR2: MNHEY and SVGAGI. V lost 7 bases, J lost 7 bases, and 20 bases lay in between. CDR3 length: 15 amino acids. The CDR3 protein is CASKWRLPIENEQFF. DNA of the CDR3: TGTGCCAGCAAATGGAGGCTCCCTATAGAGAATGAGCAGTTCTTC.

The CDR3 DNA sequence: TGTGCCAGCAGCACCACCCGGCGGCAGGGGATCAATCAGCCCCAGCATTTT. It codes for CASSTTRRQGINQPQHF. The chain has TRBV9 and TRBJ1-5, with D perhaps matching TRBD1 (6 bases). The CDR3 consists of 17 residues. The V and J ends lost 4 bases and 3 bases respectively, with 20 bases between them. Germline lookup yields CDR1 SGDLS and CDR2 YYNGEE.

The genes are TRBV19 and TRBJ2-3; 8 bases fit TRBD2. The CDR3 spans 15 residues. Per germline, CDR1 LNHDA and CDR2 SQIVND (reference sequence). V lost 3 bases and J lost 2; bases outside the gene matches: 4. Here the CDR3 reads CASSMWTSPTDTQYF. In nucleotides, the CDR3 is TGTGCCAGTAGTATGTGGACTAGCCCCACAGATACGCAGTATTTT.

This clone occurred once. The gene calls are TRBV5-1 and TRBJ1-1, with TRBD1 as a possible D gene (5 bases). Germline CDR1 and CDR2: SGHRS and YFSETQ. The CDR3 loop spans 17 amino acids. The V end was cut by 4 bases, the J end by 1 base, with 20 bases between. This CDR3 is CASSLYTGLGGNTEAFF. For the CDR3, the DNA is TGCGCCAGCAGCCTCTACACAGGATTGGGTGGGAACACTGAAGCTTTCTTT.